This TCR beta chain originates from a study of human T cells and chemical hapten exposure. The wider study: Variation in per-sample TCR yields came mainly from small pooled library volume differences. Study conclusions and caveats: Sensitizing to DPC left TCRs with a frequency above 1 in 1000 unaltered.

A remark on this clonotype: Antigen: not known.

Between the trimmed V and J ends, which lost 6 bases and 5 bases, there was a span of 15 bases. This CDR3 comprises 14 residues. Germline CDR1 LNHDA, CDR2 SQIVND (reference sequence). As originally analysed: Sample-level TCR yields exhibited a median of about 91,000, with a range of roughly 20,000 to 750,000. TCRdb reanalysed the RACE reads using MiXCR and keeps one entry per CDR3 protein. These V and J calls derive from TCRdb rather than the authors' analysis. The sample yields approximately 96,000 distinct CDR3 sequences, 9.3% seen once. Indicated time point: patch test 2, 6 weeks after DPC sensitization. The sample's treatment: therapeutic diphenylcyclopropenone sensitization with weekly scalp DPC.

The chain uses TRBV19 and TRBJ2-3; D gene uncertain. Specimen: whole blood, collected in connection with sensitization to the hapten diphenylcyclopropenone (DPC). The origin of this receptor is a woman between 35 and 50 years old with alopecia areata. Some clones in this sample may be carry-over from other donors' samples. CDR3 protein: CASRAREAGDTQYF. CDR3 nucleotides: TGTGCCAGTAGGGCCCGAGAAGCCGGAGATACGCAGTATTTT.